Shown below are 14 T cell receptor beta chains from a single sample sequenced in a study of CD8+ T cells in alopecia areata. Extracted RNA was reverse transcribed, and the resulting cDNA served as sequencing template. Using immunoSEQ multiplex PCR, the repertoire was profiled, and TCRdb retains in-frame clones only, with some absent. The table lists 110,000 to 150,000 clones, about 60% of them singletons. The sample here was CD4+ T cells sorted from blood, taken at week 0. These receptor sequences come from a human donor with alopecia areata.

This chain links TRBV7-2 with TRBJ2-5; perhaps TRBD1 as D (6 bases). V was pared by 1 base and J by 5 bases, with 14 bases between. Per the germline V gene, CDR1 is SGHTA and CDR2 is FQGNSA. The CDR3 contains 15 residues. The CDR3 sequence: CASSLGYTGFETQYF. The DNA of the CDR3 is TGTGCCAGCAGCTTAGGATACACAGGGTTCGAGACCCAGTACTTC.

Only a few counts were recorded for this clone. The chain has TRBV5-1 and TRBJ1-2; TRBD1 might be the D (5 bases). This CDR3 is built from 16 residues. Germline values: CDR1 SGHRS, CDR2 YFSETQ. The V end was cut by 4 bases, the J end by 7 bases, with 23 bases between. CDR3 region: CASSTGQFSAIRGYTF. The CDR3 DNA reads as TGCGCCAGCAGCACTGGACAATTCTCCGCAATTCGTGGCTACACCTTC.

The rearrangement links TRBV2 to TRBJ2-7, with 8 bases identical to TRBD2. There are 13 residues in the CDR3. The V gene end was trimmed by 7 bases and the J gene end by 2 bases; junction bases not matched to a gene: 4. Per the germline V gene, CDR1 is SNHLY and CDR2 is FYNNEI. This CDR3 is CASIGSGTYEQYF. DNA of the CDR3: TGTGCCAGCATTGGTAGCGGGACCTACGAGCAGTACTTC.

J is TRBJ1-5 and V is TRBV2; no reliable D call. The CDR3 is 15 residues long. Germline CDR1 and CDR2: SNHLY and FYNNEI. The V end lost 5 bases, the J end lost 4 bases, and 15 bases lay between the germline ends. The CDR3: CASSTSTRGNQPQHF. The CDR3 DNA sequence: TGTGCCAGCAGTACGAGCACTCGAGGGAATCAGCCCCAGCATTTT.

This sequence joins TRBV4-3 and TRBJ2-7; 8 bases are shared with TRBD1. CDR1 and CDR2 (germline): LGHNA, YSLEER. There are 15 residues in the CDR3. V shed 0 bases, J shed 4 bases, and the junction held 5 bases outside the gene matches. CDR3 in amino acids: CASSQEGQVPYEQYF. The CDR3 bases are TGCGCCAGCAGCCAAGAGGGACAGGTCCCTTACGAGCAGTACTTC.

This chain uses TRBV29-1 with TRBJ2-3; D perhaps matches TRBD2 (6 bases). The CDR3 sequence is 12 residues long. V was pared by 8 bases and J by 4 bases, with 13 bases between. CDR1 and CDR2 (germline): SQVTM, ANQGSEA. CDR3 region: CSSRTGADTQYF. The CDR3 bases are TGCAGCTCACGGACGGGGGCAGATACGCAGTATTTT.

The chain employs TRBV18 and TRBJ2-6, with D hard to call. CDR1 is KGHSH, CDR2 LQKENI, per germline. V was trimmed by 6 bases and J by 2 bases, leaving 11 bases between them. This CDR3 comprises 15 residues. In DNA form, the CDR3 reads TGTGCCAGCTCGCCGACGGCACCTGGGGCCAACGTCCTGACTTTC. It encodes CASSPTAPGANVLTF.

This chain links TRBV10-3 with TRBJ2-7; D is possibly TRBD1 or TRBD2 (5 bases each). Germline V lookup: CDR1 ENHRY, CDR2 SYGVKD. The V end lost 10 bases, the J end lost 5 bases, and 18 bases lay between the germline ends. CDR3 length: 13 amino acids. The CDR3 DNA is TGTGCCACAGACGACATAGGGACCCACGAGCAGTACTTC. Translated, it gives CATDDIGTHEQYF.

V and J are TRBV29-1 and TRBJ1-1; D unresolved. This CDR3 spans 14 amino acids. CDR1 is SQVTM, CDR2 ANQGSEA, per germline. Trimming removed 0 bases from V and 11 bases from J, with 19 bases in between. The CDR3 bases are TGCAGCGTTGAAGAGGTACTACGGGCGTCGTGGGCTTTCTTT. This gives the protein CSVEEVLRASWAFF.

The V call is TRBV10-3, the J call TRBJ1-6; 8 bases match TRBD1. Germline CDR1 and CDR2: ENHRY and SYGVKD. Trimming cost V 6 bases and J 10 bases; bases outside gene matches: 5. The CDR3 contains 13 residues. CDR3 loop: CAISEDRGSPLHF. Here the CDR3 DNA reads TGTGCCATCAGCGAAGACAGGGGCTCACCCCTCCACTTT.

This clone has ten or more counts. The genes are TRBV5-1 and TRBJ2-2; 9 nucleotides match TRBD2. Unmatched junction bases numbered 2, after V lost 4 bases and J lost 7 bases. The CDR3 is 13 amino acids. Germline-derived CDR1 and CDR2 are SGHRS and YFSETQ. The CDR3 nucleotides are TGCGCCAGCAGCGGGACTAGCATCGGGGAGCTGTTTTTT. This translates into CASSGTSIGELFF.

The chain carries TRBV29-1 and TRBJ2-1; D is unresolved. The germline CDR1 and CDR2 sequences are SQVTM and ANQGSEA. This CDR3 is 13 amino acids long. V lost 4 bases, J lost 0 bases, and 7 bases lay in between. The CDR3 protein is CSVVPSSYNEQFF. DNA of the CDR3: TGCAGCGTTGTTCCATCCTCCTACAATGAGCAGTTCTTC.

This rearrangement joins TRBV4-3 to TRBJ2-1; 8 nucleotides line up with TRBD1. Germline lookup yields CDR1 LGHNA and CDR2 YSLEER. This CDR3 contains 15 residues. V trimming: 1 base; J trimming: 6 bases; junction bases outside the gene matches: 5. CDR3 bases: TGCGCCAGCAGCCAAGGTGCCAGGGGGCGCAATGAGCAGTTCTTC. Its protein is CASSQGARGRNEQFF.

The count of this clone is one. The J gene is TRBJ1-2, the V gene TRBV30; D is perhaps TRBD1 (6 bases). Germline values: CDR1 GTSNPN, CDR2 SVGIG (reference sequence). This CDR3 spans 16 amino acids. V lost 3 bases, J lost 4 bases, and 21 bases lay in between. The CDR3 bases are TGTGCCTGGAGCCGTGGGGGGGCCTCCCTCCGCTATGGCTACACCTTC. Protein: CAWSRGGASLRYGYTF. The full variable domain, its missing parts supplied by reference TRBV30 and TRBJ1-2, is SQTIHQWPATLVQPVGSPLSLECTVEGTSNPNLYWYRQAAGRGLQLLFYSVGIGQISSEVPQNLSASRPQDRQFILSSKKLLLSDSGFYLCAWSRGGASLRYGYTFGSGTRLTVV.